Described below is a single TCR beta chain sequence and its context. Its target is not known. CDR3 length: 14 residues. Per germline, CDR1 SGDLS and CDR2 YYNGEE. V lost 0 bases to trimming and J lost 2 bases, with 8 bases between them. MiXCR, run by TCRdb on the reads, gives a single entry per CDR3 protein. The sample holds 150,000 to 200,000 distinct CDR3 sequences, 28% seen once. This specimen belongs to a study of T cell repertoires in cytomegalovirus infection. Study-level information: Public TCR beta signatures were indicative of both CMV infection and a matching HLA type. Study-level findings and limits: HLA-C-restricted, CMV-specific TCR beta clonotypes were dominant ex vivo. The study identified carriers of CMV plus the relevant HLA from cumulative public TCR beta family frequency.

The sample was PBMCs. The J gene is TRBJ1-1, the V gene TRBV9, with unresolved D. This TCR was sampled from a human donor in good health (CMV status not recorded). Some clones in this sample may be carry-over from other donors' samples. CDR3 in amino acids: CASSVVGGNTEAFF. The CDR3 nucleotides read TGTGCCAGCAGCGTAGTAGGCGGCAACACTGAAGCTTTCTTT.